A single sample gave rise to the 8 T cell receptor beta chains below, sequenced in a study of cytomegalovirus exposure and HLA in healthy donors. Vbeta (60) and Jbeta (13) primers were used in the PCR. Profiling relied on immunoSEQ multiplex PCR, and the TCRdb table lists in-frame clones only, not all of them. This table has approximately 88,000 clones, more than 60% appearing once. The material sequenced was PBMCs. These receptors all come from a man younger than 30 in good health and CMV-seropositive.

The chain uses TRBV6-1 and TRBJ2-7; perhaps TRBD2 as D (5 bases). V lost 2 bases to trimming and J lost 3 bases, with 11 bases between them. The CDR3 has 14 residues. Germline loops: CDR1 MNHNS, CDR2 SASEGT. Here the CDR3 reads CASSESQRFYEQYF. For the CDR3, the DNA is TGTGCCAGCAGTGAAAGTCAGCGGTTCTACGAGCAGTACTTC.

The chain has TRBV12-5 and TRBJ2-4; D is possibly TRBD2 (5 bases). CDR1 LGHNT and CDR2 FRNRAP come from the germline V gene. This CDR3 has 15 amino acids. The V gene lost 4 bases and the J gene lost 8 bases, with 18 bases spanning the gap. CDR3 bases: TGTGCTAGTGGTTCCCCCGACGGGGTAAGGGACATTCAGTACTTC. Its protein product is CASGSPDGVRDIQYF.

This clone was picked up one time. The chain links TRBV28 to TRBJ1-5, with TRBD1 identical over 7 bases. CDR3 length: 16 residues. Germline assignment: CDR1 MDHEN and CDR2 SYDVKM. J was trimmed by 0 bases and V by 5 bases; bases with no gene match: 7. CDR3 residues: CASSPGTAHSNQPQHF. The CDR3 coding sequence is TGTGCCAGCAGTCCAGGGACAGCGCATAGCAATCAGCCCCAGCATTTT.

The chain links TRBV9 to TRBJ2-1, with D perhaps TRBD2 (5 bases). Germline CDR1 is SGDLS and CDR2 is YYNGEE. This CDR3 comprises 14 residues. The V end was cut by 0 bases, the J end by 10 bases, with 14 bases between. In DNA form, the CDR3 reads TGTGCCAGCAGCGTAGGAGGACCGCCGGGGGAGCAGTTCTTC. It yields the protein CASSVGGPPGEQFF. The full variable domain, rest sourced from reference TRBV9 and TRBJ2-1, is DSGVTQTPKHLITATGQRVTLRCSPRSGDLSVYWYQQSLDQGLQFLIQYYNGEERAKGNILERFSAQQFPDLHSELNLSSLELGDSALYFCASSVGGPPGEQFFGPGTRLTVL.

The chain has TRBV9 and TRBJ2-1; a possible D gene is TRBD2 (5 bases). The CDR3 loop spans 12 amino acids. The ends were cut back, 2 bases at V and 9 bases at J, with 9 bases in the middle. Germline-derived CDR1 and CDR2 are SGDLS and YYNGEE. The CDR3 reads CASSVGSGEQFF. In nucleotides, the CDR3 is TGTGCCAGCAGCGTTGGGAGTGGTGAGCAGTTCTTC.

The V and J genes are TRBV29-1 and TRBJ1-1; D remains ambiguous. Trimming took off 3 bases at V and 6 bases at J, with 8 bases between the two ends. CDR1 SQVTM and CDR2 ANQGSEA come from the germline V gene. The CDR3 sequence is 11 residues long. This chain's CDR3 is CSVDSYAEAFF. DNA for the CDR3: TGCAGCGTTGATAGTTACGCTGAAGCTTTCTTT.

This clone was detected only once. The rearrangement links TRBV6-1 to TRBJ1-5; 10 bases match TRBD1. The J segment lost 5 bases and the V segment lost 6 bases, leaving 4 bases of the junction unmatched. From germline, CDR1 is MNHNS and CDR2 SASEGT. The CDR3 runs to 14 residues. The CDR3 loop is CASRWDRGDQPQHF. The DNA for the CDR3 is TGTGCCAGCAGGTGGGACAGGGGAGATCAGCCCCAGCATTTT.

This clone occurred once. This chain joins TRBV4-1 and TRBJ2-4, with 10 bases identical to TRBD2. The CDR3 covers 17 residues. V was pared by 1 base and J by 1 base, with 4 bases of the junction left unmatched. Germline-derived CDR1 and CDR2 are MGHRA and YSYEKL. The CDR3, as DNA: TGCGCCAGCAGCCAAGTAAGCGGGAGGGGGGCCAAAAACATTCAGTACTTC. As protein: CASSQVSGRGAKNIQYF.